This entry lists 29 T cell receptor beta chains sequenced from one sample in a study of naive and memory T cell subsets. General study results and limits: Naive repertoires, especially CD8, held a few larger clonotypes, possibly memory cells re-expressing CD45RA.

Both TRBC1 and TRBC2 were covered by a beta constant-region primer of two equimolar oligonucleotides. Four rounds of PCR amplified the ligated cDNA using nested alpha and beta constant-region primers plus SP2. TCRdb fed the UMI-ligation and nested PCR reads into MiXCR, producing one record per CDR3 protein. The sample has 130,000 to 150,000 distinct CDR3 sequences, roughly 20% seen once; the top ten hold 0.085% to 0.11%. No antigen has been identified for these receptors. The sample taken for sequencing was naive CD4+ T cells from blood. The receptors were gathered from a human donor in good health.

This clonotype was seen repeatedly, ten times or more. CDR3 protein: CASSGGGLAVYNEQFF. For the CDR3, the DNA is TGTGCCAGCAGTGGGGGGGGGCTAGCGGTATACAATGAGCAGTTCTTC. The V and J genes are TRBV2 and TRBJ2-1; tentatively, D is TRBD2 (7 bases). Between the trimmed V and J ends, which lost 4 bases and 4 bases, there was a span of 17 bases. Looked up from germline, CDR1 is SNHLY and CDR2 is FYNNEI. The CDR3 is made up of 16 amino acids. Together with reference TRBV2 and TRBJ2-1, the CDR3 gives the full variable domain: EPEVTQTPSHQVTQMGQEVILRCVPISNHLYFYWYRQILGQKVEFLVSFYNNEISEKSEIFDDQFSVERPDGSNFTLKIRSTKLEDSAMYFCASSGGGLAVYNEQFFGPGTRLTVL.

The chain has TRBV5-1 and TRBJ2-7, with 7 positions matching TRBD2. The V and J ends lost 4 bases and 4 bases, in that order; junction bases with no gene match: 8. This CDR3 has 14 residues. CDR1 is SGHRS and CDR2 is YFSETQ in the germline V gene. The CDR3 nucleotides read TGCGCCAGCAGCATCCAGACTAGCTCTTACGAGCAGTACTTC. Translated, it gives CASSIQTSSYEQYF.

Remarks on this clonotype: A junction end diverges from the germline sequence, so it may reflect a read error. V is TRBV28 and J is TRBJ2-2; TRBD1 aligns across 9 bases. Germline V CDR1 and CDR2: MDHEN, SYDVKM. This CDR3 is built from 14 residues. The CDR3 region is CASRGQGNSGELFF. The CDR3 nucleotides are TGTGCCAGCAGGGGACAGGGAAACAGCGGGGAGCTGTTTTTT.

This chain connects TRBV5-1 to TRBJ1-1; no reliable D call. The CDR3 totals 17 residues. Per germline, CDR1 SGHRS and CDR2 YFSETQ. V was pared by 0 bases and J by 2 bases, with 17 bases between. CDR3 in amino acids: CASSLGISPTRNTEAFF. The CDR3, as DNA: TGCGCCAGCAGCTTGGGTATCAGTCCCACCAGAAACACTGAAGCTTTCTTT.

This clonotype showed up many times. The chain couples TRBV2 to TRBJ2-6; 8 nucleotides agree with TRBD2. V shed 9 bases, J shed 0 bases, and the junction held 13 bases outside the gene matches. The CDR3 extends over 18 amino acids. CDR1 is SNHLY, CDR2 FYNNEI, per germline. The CDR3, as DNA: TGTGCCAGTCGACTCCTAGCGGGCCAGAACTCTGGGGCCAACGTCCTGACTTTC. Protein product: CASRLLAGQNSGANVLTF.

The CDR3 reads CATSDRLALDNEQFF. The CDR3, as DNA: TGTGCCACCAGTGATCGGCTAGCGTTGGACAATGAGCAGTTCTTC. This sequence joins TRBV24-1 and TRBJ2-1; maybe TRBD2 (6 bases). Germline assignment: CDR1 KGHDR and CDR2 SFDVKD. Trimming pared 3 bases from V and 5 bases from J, leaving 13 bases between. This CDR3 spans 15 amino acids.

The sample holds a few counts of this clonotype. The CDR3 sequence: CASSQAGHNTEAFF. As DNA, the CDR3 is TGTGCCAGCAGCCAAGCGGGACACAACACTGAAGCTTTCTTT. The J gene is TRBJ1-1, the V gene TRBV3-1; D possibly corresponds to TRBD1 (6 bases). Looked up from germline, CDR1 is LGHDT and CDR2 is YNNKEL (reference sequence). Trimming shortened V by 1 base and J by 2 bases, and 8 bases separated the two germline ends. The CDR3 consists of 14 residues.

This rearrangement joins TRBV18 to TRBJ2-3; D gene uncertain. V dropped 2 bases and J dropped 0 bases, with 3 bases sitting between them. Per germline, CDR1 KGHSH and CDR2 LQKENI. This CDR3 comprises 13 residues. The CDR3 DNA is TGTGCCAGCTCACCATCTAGCACAGATACGCAGTATTTT. Translating gives CASSPSSTDTQYF.

The V and J genes are TRBV6-1 and TRBJ2-6; D not resolved. The length of the CDR3 is 13 residues. Looked up from germline, CDR1 is MNHNS and CDR2 is SASEGT. Trimming shortened V by 5 bases and J by 6 bases, and 8 bases separated the two germline ends. The DNA of the CDR3 is TGTGCCAGCAGTTCGGGCACGGCCAACGTCCTGACTTTC. Its protein product is CASSSGTANVLTF.

V usage is TRBV5-1 and J usage is TRBJ2-1; possible D gene TRBD2, 6 bases. The germline V and J ends were trimmed by 0 bases and 7 bases, with 11 bases remaining between them. CDR1 and CDR2 from the germline V gene are SGHRS and YFSETQ. The CDR3 consists of 14 residues. The CDR3: CASSLAGVKNEQFF. The CDR3 DNA reads TGCGCCAGCAGCTTGGCGGGAGTCAAGAATGAGCAGTTCTTC.

At least ten counts were recorded for this clonotype. V usage is TRBV12-3 or TRBV12-4 and J usage is TRBJ1-2, with TRBD1 as a possible D gene (5 bases). The length of the CDR3 is 14 residues. The V end lost 2 bases, the J end lost 8 bases, and 15 bases lay between the germline ends. Here the CDR3 reads CASSLWGEQDGYTF. The CDR3 nucleotides read TGTGCCAGCAGTTTATGGGGGGAACAGGACGGCTACACCTTC.

The sample holds a few counts of this clonotype. The rearrangement links TRBV20-1 to TRBJ1-4, with 9 nucleotides matching TRBD1. Trimming at V came to 3 bases and at J to 7 bases, leaving 9 bases not matched to a gene. Per the germline V gene, CDR1 is DFQATT and CDR2 is SNEGSKA (reference sequence). The CDR3 extends over 15 amino acids. The CDR3 loop is CSARANRGRLEKLFF. The CDR3, as DNA: TGCAGTGCTAGGGCAAACAGGGGGCGTCTTGAAAAACTGTTTTTT.

This clonotype has just a few counts. The CDR3 DNA reads TGTGCCAGCAGCATAGGGACAGGGGTAACAGATACGCAGTATTTT. Translated, it gives CASSIGTGVTDTQYF. The rearrangement links TRBV28 to TRBJ2-3; 10 positions agree with TRBD1. V dropped 6 bases and J dropped 3; count of bases not matched to a gene: 6. From germline, CDR1 is MDHEN and CDR2 SYDVKM. The length of the CDR3 is 15 residues.

This clonotype came up a few times. V gene TRBV5-1 combines with J gene TRBJ2-1; D is perhaps TRBD1 (5 bases). Germline V CDR1 and CDR2: SGHRS, YFSETQ. The CDR3 has 15 residues. Between the trimmed V and J ends, which lost 1 base and 5 bases, there was a span of 13 bases. The CDR3 nucleotides read TGCGCCAGCAGCTTGACGACAGTTTCCGACAATGAGCAGTTCTTC. Protein: CASSLTTVSDNEQFF.

This clonotype has just a few counts. V and J are TRBV7-2 and TRBJ2-2; possibly TRBD1 for D (5 bases). V gave up 2 bases and J gave up 4 bases, with 11 bases separating them. CDR3 size: 15 residues. Germline lookup yields CDR1 SGHTA and CDR2 FQGNSA. This CDR3 reads CASSLLQRGTGELFF. The CDR3 nucleotides are TGTGCCAGCAGCTTACTGCAAAGGGGCACCGGGGAGCTGTTTTTT.

The count of this clonotype is one. The rearrangement joins TRBV28 to TRBJ2-7, with TRBD2 as a possible D gene (5 bases). V was cut by 6 bases and J by 2 bases, with 17 bases left in between. Per germline, CDR1 MDHEN and CDR2 SYDVKM. This CDR3 has 15 amino acids. The CDR3 loop is CASRRMGETPYEQYF. The CDR3 region has the DNA TGTGCCAGCAGAAGAATGGGAGAAACCCCCTACGAGCAGTACTTC.

This clonotype showed up just a few times. The chain links TRBV7-2 to TRBJ2-7; TRBD1 matches at 10 bases. V dropped 5 bases and J dropped 2; count of bases not matched to a gene: 9. Germline CDR1 and CDR2: SGHTA and FQGNSA. The CDR3 covers 16 residues. The CDR3 spells CASSRRTGGNTYEQYF. CDR3 nucleotide sequence: TGTGCCAGCAGCAGACGGACAGGGGGTAATACCTACGAGCAGTACTTC.

This clonotype was seen a handful of times. This sequence joins TRBV28 and TRBJ2-4, with D unclear. The CDR3 sequence is 16 residues long. From germline, CDR1 is MDHEN and CDR2 SYDVKM. Trimming took 2 bases from V and 6 from J, leaving 17 bases between them. The CDR3 here is CASSLSSGESRNIQYF. CDR3 in DNA: TGTGCCAGCAGTTTAAGTAGTGGGGAATCCAGAAACATTCAGTACTTC.

This clonotype has only a few counts. The chain has TRBV4-3 and TRBJ2-3; no clear D gene. The CDR3 is 13 amino acids. V gave up 3 bases and J gave up 1 base, with 5 bases separating them. Germline CDR1 reads LGHNA; CDR2 reads YSLEER. The CDR3 bases are TGCGCCAGCAGCCACCAGGGCACAGATACGCAGTATTTT. Residues: CASSHQGTDTQYF.

The V gene is TRBV12-3 or TRBV12-4, the J gene TRBJ2-7; unclear D gene. The CDR3 covers 15 residues. Deletions cut 0 bases from V and 5 bases from J, with 14 bases between. CDR3 in DNA: TGTGCCAGCAGTTTAGCGGGTTTAGCTAGGGACGAGCAGTACTTC. As protein: CASSLAGLARDEQYF.

This clonotype was detected only a few times. An end of the junction does not agree with germline; a read error may underlie this. The chain joins TRBV6-6 to TRBJ2-4; TRBD2 is a possible D gene (6 bases). The CDR3 runs 17 residues. Germline lookup yields CDR1 MNHNY and CDR2 SVGAGI (reference sequence). The CDR3 here is CATSYSGTWRGKNIQYF. CDR3 bases: TGTGCCACCAGTTACTCGGGGACCTGGAGGGGCAAAAACATTCAGTACTTC.

Turning to this clonotype: It may be a read error: a sequence one base away is much more abundant. The genes are TRBV29-1 and TRBJ2-3; TRBD1 aligns across 7 bases. The CDR3 runs to 15 residues. V lost 8 bases to trimming and J lost 3 bases; unmatched junction nucleotides: 14. The germline V gene has CDR1 SQVTM and CDR2 ANQGSEA. CDR3 sequence: CSHRAGGRGTDTQYF. For the CDR3, the DNA is TGCAGCCACCGGGCAGGGGGAAGGGGGACAGATACGCAGTATTTT.

V and J are TRBV29-1 and TRBJ2-2; 8 bases line up with TRBD1. The junction had 3 bases not matched to a gene; V was cut back by 6 bases and J by 0 bases. The CDR3 length is 14 residues. Germline CDR1 SQVTM, CDR2 ANQGSEA. The CDR3 nucleotides read TGCAGCGTGGTGGGACAGGCGAACACCGGGGAGCTGTTTTTT. Its translation: CSVVGQANTGELFF.

As DNA, the CDR3 is TGTGCCAGCAGTTTAAGCGGGAGTTACCTCTACGAGCAGTACTTC. Translating it yields CASSLSGSYLYEQYF. V and J are TRBV27 and TRBJ2-7; 8 bases map to TRBD2. V shed 2 bases and J 3 bases; nucleotides not matched to a gene: 6. Germline V gene lookup returns CDR1 MNHEY and CDR2 SMNVEV (reference sequence). The CDR3 runs 15 residues.

The J gene is TRBJ2-7, the V gene TRBV9; weak D call: TRBD2 (6 bases). In germline, CDR1 is SGDLS, CDR2 YYNGEE. Trimming took 2 bases from V and 2 from J, leaving 11 bases between them. The CDR3 is 14 amino acids. The CDR3, as DNA: TGTGCCAGCAGCGTGGTAGCGGATCCCTACGAGCAGTACTTC. This gives the protein CASSVVADPYEQYF.

This clonotype was seen many times. The V call is TRBV24-1, the J call TRBJ2-1; D unresolved. The CDR3 has 15 amino acids. Trimming left V 5 bases short and J 3 bases short, with 13 bases between. The V gene's germline CDR1 is KGHDR and CDR2 SFDVKD. The CDR3 DNA reads TGTGCCACCAGTGCCGCGTCAGGCGTCTACAATGAGCAGTTCTTC. This translates into CATSAASGVYNEQFF.

The sample holds a few counts of this clonotype. V usage is TRBV28 and J usage is TRBJ2-7; no clear D gene. The CDR3 length is 11 residues. Trimming pared 8 bases from V and 0 bases from J, leaving 5 bases between. Germline V gene data show CDR1 as MDHEN and CDR2 as SYDVKM. Here the CDR3 reads CASASSYEQYF. In DNA form, the CDR3 reads TGTGCCAGCGCTAGCTCCTACGAGCAGTACTTC. Full variable domain (outside the CDR3, taken from reference TRBV28 and TRBJ2-7): DVKVTQSSRYLVKRTGEKVFLECVQDMDHENMFWYRQDPGLGLRLIYFSYDVKMKEKGDIPEGYSVSREKKERFSLILESASTNQTSMYLCASASSYEQYFGPGTRLTVT.

The rearrangement links TRBV28 to TRBJ2-4; D might be TRBD1 (6 bases). The CDR3 spans 17 residues. CDR1 and CDR2 from the germline V gene are MDHEN and SYDVKM. The V and J ends lost 6 bases and 15 bases respectively, with 33 bases between them. In DNA form, the CDR3 reads TGTGCCAGCAGCCGGTCCGCGGCTAGCACCCAACGTCCGACAGGGTACTTC. This translates into CASSRSAASTQRPTGYF.

This clonotype was counted once. This chain joins TRBV5-1 and TRBJ1-3, with 11 bases fitting TRBD1. CDR1 and CDR2 (germline): SGHRS, YFSETQ. CDR3 length equals 16 residues. V gave up 4 bases and J gave up 4 bases; unmatched junction bases: 7. For the CDR3, the DNA is TGCGCCAGCAGCAAACGGACAGGGGGCACGGGAAACACCATATATTTT. This encodes CASSKRTGGTGNTIYF.